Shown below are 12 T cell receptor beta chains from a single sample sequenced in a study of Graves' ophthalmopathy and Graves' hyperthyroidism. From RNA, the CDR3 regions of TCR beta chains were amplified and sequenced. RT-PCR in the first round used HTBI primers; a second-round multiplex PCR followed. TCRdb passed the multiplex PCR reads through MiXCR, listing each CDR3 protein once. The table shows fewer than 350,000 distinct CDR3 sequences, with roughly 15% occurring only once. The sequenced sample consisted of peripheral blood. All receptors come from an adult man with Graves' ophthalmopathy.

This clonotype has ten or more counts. CDR3 nucleotides: TGTGCCAGCAGCTCCCCCGCCCGACCCGGGGAGCTGTTTTTT. Protein product: CASSSPARPGELFF. The rearrangement links TRBV7-2 to TRBJ2-2; no clear D gene. The CDR3 is 14 amino acids. The V gene lost 4 bases and the J gene lost 6 bases, with 12 bases spanning the gap. The germline CDR1 and CDR2 sequences are SGHTA and FQGNSA.

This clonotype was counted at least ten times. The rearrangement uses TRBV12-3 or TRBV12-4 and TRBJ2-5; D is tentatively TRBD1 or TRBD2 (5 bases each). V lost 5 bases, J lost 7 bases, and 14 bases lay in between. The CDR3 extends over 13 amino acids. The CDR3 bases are TGTGCCAGCAGTCTGGGACCTCAGAGGACCCAGTACTTC. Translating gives CASSLGPQRTQYF.

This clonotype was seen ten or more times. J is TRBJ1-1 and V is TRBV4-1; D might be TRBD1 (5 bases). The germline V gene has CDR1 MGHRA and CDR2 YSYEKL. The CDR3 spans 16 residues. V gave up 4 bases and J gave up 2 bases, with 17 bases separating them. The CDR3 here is CASSLARTGVNTEAFF. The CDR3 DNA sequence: TGCGCCAGCAGCCTCGCCCGCACAGGCGTTAACACTGAAGCTTTCTTT.

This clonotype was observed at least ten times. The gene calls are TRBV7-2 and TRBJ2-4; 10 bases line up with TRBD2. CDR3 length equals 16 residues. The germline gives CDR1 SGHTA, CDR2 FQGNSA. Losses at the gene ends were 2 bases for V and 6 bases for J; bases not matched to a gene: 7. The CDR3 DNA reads TGTGCCAGCAGCTTAACAGCGGGGGGGCCTGCAAACATTCAGTACTTC. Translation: CASSLTAGGPANIQYF.

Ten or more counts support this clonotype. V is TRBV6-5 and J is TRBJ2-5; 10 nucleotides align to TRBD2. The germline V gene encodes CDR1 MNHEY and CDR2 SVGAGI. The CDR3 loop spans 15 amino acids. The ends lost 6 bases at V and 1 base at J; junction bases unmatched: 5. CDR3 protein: CASSQGLAAQETQYF. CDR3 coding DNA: TGTGCCAGCAGCCAAGGACTAGCGGCCCAAGAGACCCAGTACTTC.

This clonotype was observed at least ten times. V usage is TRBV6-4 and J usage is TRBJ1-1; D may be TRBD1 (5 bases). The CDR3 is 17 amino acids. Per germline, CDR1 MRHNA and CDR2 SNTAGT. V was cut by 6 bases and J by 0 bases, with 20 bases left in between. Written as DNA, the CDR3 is TGTGCCAGCAGCCCGGGGTGGTCCGGGGCTATGAACACTGAAGCTTTCTTT. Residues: CASSPGWSGAMNTEAFF.

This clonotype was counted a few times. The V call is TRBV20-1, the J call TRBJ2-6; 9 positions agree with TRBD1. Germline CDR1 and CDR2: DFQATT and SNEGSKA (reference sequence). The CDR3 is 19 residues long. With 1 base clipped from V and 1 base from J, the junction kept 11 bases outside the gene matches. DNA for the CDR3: TGCAGTGCTAGAGCCCTCCCGGGACAGGGAAATTCTGGGGCCAACGTCCTGACTTTC. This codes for CSARALPGQGNSGANVLTF.

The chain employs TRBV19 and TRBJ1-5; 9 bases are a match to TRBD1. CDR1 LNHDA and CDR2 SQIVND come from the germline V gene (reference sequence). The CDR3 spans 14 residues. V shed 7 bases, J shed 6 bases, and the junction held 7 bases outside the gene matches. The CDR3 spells CASIRTGEGQPQHF. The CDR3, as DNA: TGTGCCAGTATCCGGACAGGGGAAGGTCAGCCCCAGCATTTT.

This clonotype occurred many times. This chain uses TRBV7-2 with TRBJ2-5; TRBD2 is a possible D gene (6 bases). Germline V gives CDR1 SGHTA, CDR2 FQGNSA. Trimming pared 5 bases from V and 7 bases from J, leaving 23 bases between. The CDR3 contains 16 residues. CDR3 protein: CASSRATSPRRGTQYF. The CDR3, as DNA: TGTGCCAGCAGCCGAGCCACTAGCCCCCGGCGGGGGACCCAGTACTTC.

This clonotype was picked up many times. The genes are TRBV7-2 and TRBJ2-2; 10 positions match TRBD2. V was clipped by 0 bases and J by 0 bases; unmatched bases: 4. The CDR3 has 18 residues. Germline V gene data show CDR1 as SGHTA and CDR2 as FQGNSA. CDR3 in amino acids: CASSLALLAGANTGELFF. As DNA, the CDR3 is TGTGCCAGCAGCTTAGCCCTCCTAGCGGGAGCGAACACCGGGGAGCTGTTTTTT.

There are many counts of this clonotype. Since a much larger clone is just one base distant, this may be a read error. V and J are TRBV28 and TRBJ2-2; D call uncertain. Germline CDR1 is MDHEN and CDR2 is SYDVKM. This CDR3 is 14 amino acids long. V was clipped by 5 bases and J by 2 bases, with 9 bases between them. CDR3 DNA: TGTGCCAGCAGTGGAGAGTTAAACACCGGGGAGCTGTTTTTT. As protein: CASSGELNTGELFF.

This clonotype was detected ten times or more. This CDR3 is CASSPGGGVNNQPQHF. DNA of the CDR3: TGCGCCAGCAGCCCGGGTGGGGGCGTAAACAATCAGCCCCAGCATTTT. This chain joins TRBV5-1 and TRBJ1-5; possibly TRBD1 for D (6 bases). CDR3 length equals 16 residues. The V gene's germline CDR1 is SGHRS and CDR2 YFSETQ. V shed 4 bases and J shed 3 bases, with 17 bases lying between them.